The 9 T cell receptor beta chains below all came from one sample that was sequenced in a study of beta chain features in type 1 diabetes. Study observations and caveats: All four CD4+ subsets of Type 1 diabetes patients contained TCRB CDR3s that were moderately but significantly shorter.

The study reverse transcribed the entire isolated RNA, so it sequenced expressed TCRB transcripts. Here immunoSEQ multiplex PCR was the method, and the copy in TCRdb shows in-frame clones only, minus some. Of more than 250,000 clones listed, 20% are singletons. The antigens of these receptors remain unknown. Sequencing input: naive CD4+ T cells from blood. The receptors stem from a woman in her 40s with type 1 diabetes.

The V call is TRBV5-1, the J call TRBJ2-3; D gene unclear. V was cut by 0 bases and J by 2 bases, with 10 bases left in between. Germline V gene lookup returns CDR1 SGHRS and CDR2 YFSETQ. This CDR3 spans 15 amino acids. CDR3 in DNA: TGCGCCAGCAGCTTGGGAACAGTACCCACAGATACGCAGTATTTT. This encodes CASSLGTVPTDTQYF.

This clone was detected ten times or more. The chain links TRBV21-1 to TRBJ2-5; TRBD1, the D gene given by the table, was not confirmed from the DNA. TRBV21-1 is classified as a pseudogene. This CDR3 has 15 amino acids. The CDR3, as DNA: TGTGCCAGCAGCAACGCAGGGGGTTCGGGAGAGACCCAGTACTTC. It specifies CASSNAGGSGETQYF.

V gene TRBV30 combines with J gene TRBJ1-5, with 11 nucleotides matching TRBD1. Germline-derived CDR1 and CDR2 are GTSNPN and SVGIG (reference sequence). J gave up 7 bases and V 4 bases, and 9 bases lay outside the gene matches. The CDR3 sequence is 15 residues long. CDR3 loop: CAWTPGQGGWQPQHF. CDR3 coding DNA: TGTGCCTGGACCCCGGGACAGGGGGGATGGCAGCCCCAGCATTTT.

The genes are TRBV30 and TRBJ1-5; D not certain. The V end was cut by 8 bases, the J end by 0 bases, with 11 bases between. The CDR3 is made up of 13 amino acids. CDR1 is GTSNPN, CDR2 SVGIG, per germline (reference sequence). The CDR3 DNA follows: TGTGCCGTTGCAGAGGATAGCAATCAGCCCCAGCATTTT. As protein: CAVAEDSNQPQHF.

This clone was counted a few times. The chain employs TRBV5-6 and TRBJ1-1; TRBD1 aligns across 7 bases. Unmatched junction bases numbered 3, after V lost 0 bases and J lost 7 bases. Germline V gene lookup returns CDR1 SGHDT and CDR2 YYEEEE. This CDR3 spans 13 amino acids. CDR3 residues: CASSLGTGVEAFF. CDR3 nucleotides: TGTGCCAGCAGCTTGGGGACAGGCGTTGAAGCTTTCTTT.

V and J are TRBV27 and TRBJ2-7; D gene ambiguous. The V end was cut by 3 bases, the J end by 3 bases, with 6 bases between. This CDR3 comprises 12 residues. From germline, CDR1 is MNHEY and CDR2 SMNVEV (reference sequence). The CDR3 sequence: CASSFSGYEQYF. The CDR3 DNA reads as TGTGCCAGCAGTTTCTCCGGCTACGAGCAGTACTTC.

This clone was seen a few times. One end of the junction does not line up with germline, which may come from a read error. This chain connects TRBV7-2 to TRBJ2-7; the D is unclear. The CDR3 is made up of 11 amino acids. Germline V gene lookup returns CDR1 SGHTA and CDR2 FQGNSA. CDR3 DNA sequence: TGTGCCAGCAGCTTCTCCCACGAGCAGTACTTC. Protein: CASSFSHEQYF.

This clone was detected a few times. V usage is TRBV7-8 and J usage is TRBJ1-1; tentatively, D is TRBD1 (5 bases). Trimming shortened V by 5 bases and J by 4 bases, and 14 bases separated the two germline ends. The germline gives CDR1 SGHVS, CDR2 FQNEAQ. This CDR3 contains 14 residues. This CDR3 reads CASSLGPGRTEAFF. CDR3 DNA sequence: TGTGCCAGCAGCCTAGGGCCAGGGCGCACTGAAGCTTTCTTT.

In its sample, this clone was seen a few times. This sequence joins TRBV4-2 and TRBJ1-6; the match to TRBD1 covers 9 bases. Trimming at V came to 2 bases and at J to 7 bases, leaving 3 bases not matched to a gene. CDR1 LGHNA and CDR2 YNFKEQ come from the germline V gene. This CDR3 has 15 residues. Here the CDR3 DNA reads TGTGCCAGCAGCCAAAGGGACAGGGTGAATTCACCCCTCCACTTT. Protein product: CASSQRDRVNSPLHF.